This entry lists 16 T cell receptor beta chains sequenced from one sample in a study of shared clonotypes between healthy human individuals. Profiling relied on immunoSEQ multiplex PCR, and the TCRdb table lists in-frame clones only, not all of them. The data show around 2.3 million clones, nearly 97% seen once. The sequencing input was naive CD4+ T cells sorted from blood. Subset indicated: CD45RA+ positively selected. The receptor set was obtained from a man aged 18 to 29 in good health.

The chain uses TRBV5-1 and TRBJ2-5; 9 bases match TRBD1. The ends lost 4 bases at V and 0 bases at J; junction bases unmatched: 4. The CDR3 has 15 residues. Germline-derived CDR1 and CDR2 are SGHRS and YFSETQ. The CDR3 coding sequence is TGCGCCAGCAGCGCGGGACAGGGCTACCAAGAGACCCAGTACTTC. Its protein is CASSAGQGYQETQYF.

This chain joins TRBV2 and TRBJ1-2; D is ambiguous. This CDR3 has 15 residues. Germline lookup yields CDR1 SNHLY and CDR2 FYNNEI. Between the trimmed V and J ends, which lost 1 base and 8 bases, there was a span of 17 bases. CDR3 nucleotides: TGTGCCAGCAGTGAAGGGCAAGGCCCCTTGCGGGGCTACACCTTC. Translation gives CASSEGQGPLRGYTF.

V gene TRBV4-3 combines with J gene TRBJ2-7, with 9 bases fitting TRBD1. This CDR3 has 15 amino acids. Per the germline V gene, CDR1 is LGHNA and CDR2 is YSLEER. V lost 4 bases to trimming and J lost 4 bases; unmatched junction nucleotides: 8. The CDR3 reads CASSRGTGSLYEQYF. The CDR3 DNA reads TGCGCCAGCAGCCGGGGGACAGGGTCATTGTACGAGCAGTACTTC.

The chain carries TRBV18 and TRBJ2-7, with D perhaps TRBD1 (6 bases). CDR3 length: 13 amino acids. Germline lookup yields CDR1 KGHSH and CDR2 LQKENI. Trimming cost V 6 bases and J 1 base, with 10 bases left between them. CDR3 in amino acids: CASSAGQSYEQYF. The CDR3 DNA follows: TGTGCCAGCTCTGCTGGACAGTCCTACGAGCAGTACTTC.

This chain joins TRBV12-5 and TRBJ1-2, with D unresolved. Germline-derived CDR1 and CDR2 are LGHNT and FRNRAP. V was pared by 3 bases and J by 4 bases, with 12 bases between. The CDR3 contains 14 residues. This chain's CDR3 is CASGFTNSPYGYTF. CDR3 nucleotides: TGTGCTAGTGGTTTTACCAACAGCCCCTATGGCTACACCTTC.

The chain combines TRBV28 with TRBJ1-2; 7 bases are a match to TRBD1. Unmatched junction bases numbered 6, after V lost 5 bases and J lost 0 bases. CDR3 size: 15 residues. The germline V gene encodes CDR1 MDHEN and CDR2 SYDVKM. CDR3 sequence (DNA): TGTGCCAGCAGTCCGCCGGACAGGCCTAACTATGGCTACACCTTC. Protein: CASSPPDRPNYGYTF.

The V call is TRBV5-1, the J call TRBJ1-1; 7 nucleotides line up with TRBD1. Germline V gives CDR1 SGHRS, CDR2 YFSETQ. CDR3 length: 15 residues. With V trimmed by 5 bases and J by 2 bases, 9 bases remained unmatched. Here the CDR3 DNA reads TGCGCCAGCAGGGATCGGGACAGCTTAAACACTGAAGCTTTCTTT. This codes for CASRDRDSLNTEAFF.

The chain recombines TRBV11-2 with TRBJ2-7; 9 bases map to TRBD1. J lost 6 bases, V lost 4 bases, and 16 bases had no gene match. The CDR3 extends over 17 amino acids. Germline V lookup: CDR1 SGHAT, CDR2 FQNNGV. CDR3 nucleotides: TGTGCCAGCAGCTCGGGGGTCGGGGACAGGGTGAGGACCGAGCAGTACTTC. It is translated as CASSSGVGDRVRTEQYF.

The chain carries TRBV6-5 and TRBJ1-4, with D hard to call. The CDR3 has 14 residues. Trimming shortened V by 2 bases and J by 3 bases, and 7 bases separated the two germline ends. Germline CDR1 and CDR2: MNHEY and SVGAGI. The CDR3 region has the DNA TGTGCCAGCAGTTACGTAGTATCTAATGAAAAACTGTTTTTT. This encodes CASSYVVSNEKLFF.

As to this clone: Other nucleotide sequences in the sample specify the same CDR3. V gene TRBV10-3 combines with J gene TRBJ1-1; D unresolved. Trimming cost V 6 bases and J 4 bases, with 9 bases left between them. The CDR3 runs 12 residues. The germline CDR1 and CDR2 sequences are ENHRY and SYGVKD. Here the CDR3 reads CAISAGVTEAFF. In DNA form, the CDR3 reads TGTGCCATCAGCGCCGGTGTCACTGAAGCTTTCTTT.

J is TRBJ2-6 and V is TRBV7-8, with 12 bases that match TRBD2. The CDR3 has 19 residues. V dropped 1 base and J dropped 1; count of bases not matched to a gene: 5. The germline V gene has CDR1 SGHVS and CDR2 FQNEAQ. The CDR3 loop reads CASSLDGGLAGSGANVLTF. CDR3 DNA: TGTGCCAGCAGCTTAGACGGGGGACTAGCGGGTTCTGGGGCCAACGTCCTGACTTTC.

This chain joins TRBV7-2 and TRBJ2-5; 9 bases line up with TRBD1. Trimming took 6 bases from V and 3 from J; bases not matched to a gene: 5. Germline V lookup: CDR1 SGHTA, CDR2 FQGNSA. The CDR3 contains 14 residues. CDR3: CASRRDRGEETQYF. DNA of the CDR3: TGTGCCAGCAGGCGAGACAGGGGGGAAGAGACCCAGTACTTC.

This sequence joins TRBV10-1 and TRBJ2-3; 7 nucleotides match TRBD1. The V and J ends lost 4 bases and 6 bases, in that order; junction bases with no gene match: 7. The germline V gene encodes CDR1 WNHNN and CDR2 SYGVQD (reference sequence). CDR3 length: 14 amino acids. This CDR3 is CASSVRGGKDTQYF. The CDR3 bases are TGCGCCAGCAGTGTGAGAGGGGGCAAGGATACGCAGTATTTT.

V usage is TRBV6-6 and J usage is TRBJ1-2; no reliable D call. CDR1 is MNHNY and CDR2 is SVGAGI in the germline V gene (reference sequence). The CDR3 extends over 12 amino acids. V lost 7 bases, J lost 4 bases, and 10 bases lay in between. This chain's CDR3 is CASTVQSYGYTF. CDR3 nucleotide sequence: TGTGCCAGCACGGTACAGAGCTATGGCTACACCTTC.

The gene calls are TRBV5-1 and TRBJ2-7, with 8 bases fitting TRBD2. The CDR3 length is 13 residues. Germline V gene sequence: CDR1 SGHRS, CDR2 YFSETQ. V dropped 2 bases and J dropped 5; count of bases not matched to a gene: 3. DNA of the CDR3: TGCGCCAGCAGCTTAGCGGGAGTCCACGAGCAGTACTTC. This sequence encodes CASSLAGVHEQYF.

The gene calls are TRBV6-5 and TRBJ2-7; possible D gene TRBD2, 5 bases. Looked up from germline, CDR1 is MNHEY and CDR2 is SVGAGI. V was trimmed by 6 bases and J by 6 bases, leaving 9 bases between them. This CDR3 region has 11 residues. The CDR3 sequence: CASRKRGEQYF. The CDR3 DNA is TGTGCCAGCAGAAAACGGGGCGAGCAGTACTTC.